The entry that follows covers one TCR beta chain sequence. The data were obtained in a study of beta chain features in type 1 diabetes. Study in general: All of the samples together had around 110,000,000 sorted cells examined.

The CDR3 runs 14 residues. Germline lookup yields CDR1 GTSNPN and CDR2 SVGIG (reference sequence). Trimming took off 5 bases at V and 2 bases at J, with 10 bases between the two ends. Central memory, naive, regulatory and stem cell-like memory CD4+ cells were sorted by CD45RO/CCR7/CD25/CD127/CD95/CD27. Purities over 98% were achieved in all sorted populations. Reverse transcription of all isolated RNA meant that expressed TCRB transcripts were sequenced. Clones were read by immunoSEQ multiplex PCR, and TCRdb kept only the in-frame ones, dropping some. Altogether hundreds of thousands of clones are present, roughly 30% being singletons, with the ten largest covering around 0.065%.

Sequenced sample: naive CD4+ T cells from blood. The chain uses TRBV30 and TRBJ2-6; D gene unclear. The receptor was isolated from a young man in good health. The chain's CDR3 is CAWAVPPGANVLTF. The CDR3 coding sequence is TGTGCCTGGGCTGTCCCCCCTGGGGCCAACGTCCTGACTTTC.